Below, 15 T cell receptor beta chains from the same sample are listed, as sequenced in a study of OX40 agonist ivuxolimab in advanced cancers. Sequencing used immunoSEQ multiplex PCR; TCRdb keeps in-frame clones, though not all of them. This sample carries tens of thousands of clones, around 85% of them seen once, and the ten largest clones take roughly 3.4%. Here the sequenced sample was CD4+ or CD8+ T cells sorted from blood, taken in a trial of the OX40 agonist ivuxolimab. Every receptor here comes from an adult with an advanced solid tumor such as melanoma, head and neck, liver or kidney cancer.

The chain has TRBV7-2 and TRBJ2-3, with D tentatively TRBD2 (5 bases). CDR3 length equals 15 residues. V lost 4 bases and J 4 bases, leaving 15 bases between the germline ends. Per the germline V gene, CDR1 is SGHTA and CDR2 is FQGNSA. The DNA for the CDR3 is TGTGCCAGCAGCTCTGCCGGGGTGCAGCCAGATACGCAGTATTTT. This sequence encodes CASSSAGVQPDTQYF.

V is TRBV28 and J is TRBJ2-5, with D perhaps assigned TRBD1 or TRBD2 (5 bases each). Germline CDR1 reads MDHEN; CDR2 reads SYDVKM. Trimming removed 6 bases at V and 7 bases at J, with 18 bases between. The CDR3 runs 14 residues. The CDR3 is CASRAPGALVTQYF. CDR3 DNA sequence: TGTGCCAGCAGAGCCCCCGGGGCCCTGGTGACCCAGTACTTC.

The CDR3 nucleotides read TGTGCCAGCAGTTCATACTGGGGGGGAAAGACTGAAGCTTTCTTT. This sequence encodes CASSSYWGGKTEAFF. J is TRBJ1-1 and V is TRBV6-1; weak D call: TRBD1 (5 bases). Between the trimmed V and J ends, which lost 5 bases and 5 bases, there was a span of 18 bases. This CDR3 is 15 amino acids long. The germline CDR1 and CDR2 sequences are MNHNS and SASEGT.

This chain joins TRBV7-9 and TRBJ2-7; D not resolved. The CDR3 sequence is 12 residues long. From germline, CDR1 is SEHNR and CDR2 FQNEAQ (reference sequence). V dropped 5 bases and J dropped 0 bases, with 5 bases sitting between them. CDR3 bases: TGTGCCAGCAGCGCCCTCTCCTACGAGCAGTACTTC. This sequence encodes CASSALSYEQYF.

This clone was detected only a few times. The V gene is TRBV9, the J gene TRBJ2-5, with TRBD1 matching over 8 bases. With 3 bases clipped from V and 4 bases from J, the junction kept 5 bases outside the gene matches. The V gene's germline CDR1 is SGDLS and CDR2 YYNGEE. This CDR3 has 14 amino acids. The CDR3, as DNA: TGTGCCAGCAGCGGAACCGGGACAGGAGAGACCCAGTACTTC. Protein sequence: CASSGTGTGETQYF. Full variable domain (missing parts from reference TRBV9 and TRBJ2-5): DSGVTQTPKHLITATGQRVTLRCSPRSGDLSVYWYQQSLDQGLQFLIQYYNGEERAKGNILERFSAQQFPDLHSELNLSSLELGDSALYFCASSGTGTGETQYFGPGTRLLVL.

The chain joins TRBV6-6 to TRBJ2-1, with D unclear. The germline V and J ends were trimmed by 2 bases and 7 bases, with 6 bases remaining between them. The CDR3 consists of 12 residues. The germline gives CDR1 MNHNY, CDR2 SVGAGI (reference sequence). CDR3: CASSYPQNEQFF. The CDR3 bases are TGTGCCAGCAGTTACCCACAGAATGAGCAGTTCTTC.

The chain joins TRBV9 to TRBJ2-1; no clear D. V was pared by 0 bases and J by 8 bases, with 18 bases between. CDR3 length equals 16 residues. From germline, CDR1 is SGDLS and CDR2 YYNGEE. The CDR3 is CASSVAGSAEYHEQFF. For the CDR3, the DNA is TGTGCCAGCAGCGTAGCTGGCTCGGCGGAATACCATGAGCAGTTCTTC.

This chain links TRBV14 with TRBJ2-3, with 8 bases fitting TRBD2. CDR3 length: 16 amino acids. Germline CDR1 and CDR2: SGHDN and FVKESK. The V gene end was trimmed by 4 bases and the J gene end by 4 bases; junction bases not matched to a gene: 10. CDR3 residues: CASSRGMAGGADTQYF. CDR3 in DNA: TGTGCCAGCAGCCGGGGTATGGCGGGAGGTGCAGATACGCAGTATTTT.

The rearrangement links TRBV28 to TRBJ2-2; D may be TRBD1 (6 bases). This CDR3 region has 16 residues. Trimming removed 5 bases at V and 5 bases at J, with 18 bases between. Germline loops: CDR1 MDHEN, CDR2 SYDVKM. In DNA, the CDR3 is TGTGCCAGCAGTCGGCATCAGGGGTGGGAGACCGGGGAGCTGTTTTTT. Translation gives CASSRHQGWETGELFF.

The genes are TRBV6-1 and TRBJ2-1; 10 bases are a match to TRBD2. CDR3 length: 15 amino acids. Trimming cost V 5 bases and J 2 bases; bases outside gene matches: 3. Germline V gene sequence: CDR1 MNHNS, CDR2 SASEGT. CDR3: CASSTLAGPYNEQFF. Written as DNA, the CDR3 is TGTGCCAGCAGTACACTAGCGGGACCCTACAATGAGCAGTTCTTC.

V gene TRBV14 combines with J gene TRBJ1-1; D unresolved. The CDR3 consists of 13 residues. V shed 6 bases and J shed 1 base, with 9 bases lying between them. Germline CDR1 SGHDN, CDR2 FVKESK. The CDR3 coding sequence is TGTGCCAGCAGTCTTAGCGAGAACACTGAAGCTTTCTTT. Its protein product is CASSLSENTEAFF.

The chain joins TRBV7-9 to TRBJ2-6; weak D call: TRBD1 (6 bases). The length of the CDR3 is 18 residues. Germline loops: CDR1 SEHNR, CDR2 FQNEAQ (reference sequence). Trimming removed 7 bases at V and 4 bases at J, with 23 bases between. CDR3 residues: CASNIYTWGPSGANVLTF. CDR3 DNA sequence: TGTGCCAGCAACATTTACACATGGGGGCCCAGCGGGGCCAACGTCCTGACTTTC.

This chain links TRBV6-1 with TRBJ2-1, with 7 bases identical to TRBD1. CDR1 is MNHNS, CDR2 SASEGT, per germline. The CDR3 runs to 16 residues. Trimming removed 4 bases from V and 4 bases from J; junction bases left unmatched: 10. The CDR3 DNA follows: TGTGCCAGCAGTGGTTCAGGGGGTACAGGGTACAATGAGCAGTTCTTC. Translation gives CASSGSGGTGYNEQFF.

This chain uses TRBV7-8 with TRBJ2-7; possibly TRBD2 for D (5 bases). CDR1 and CDR2 from the germline V gene are SGHVS and FQNEAQ. The V end was cut by 6 bases, the J end by 4 bases, with 13 bases between. The CDR3 has 13 amino acids. The CDR3 bases are TGTGCCAGCAGTCGCGGACTCGGGTACGAGCAGTACTTC. The encoded protein is CASSRGLGYEQYF.

The chain employs TRBV11-1 and TRBJ2-1, with a tentative D call TRBD2 (6 bases). This CDR3 has 15 residues. The V end was cut by 1 base, the J end by 3 bases, with 10 bases between. Germline lookup yields CDR1 SGHAT and CDR2 FQDESV (reference sequence). The CDR3 loop is CASSLVAAIYNEQFF. The CDR3, as DNA: TGTGCCAGCAGCTTAGTAGCGGCAATCTACAATGAGCAGTTCTTC.